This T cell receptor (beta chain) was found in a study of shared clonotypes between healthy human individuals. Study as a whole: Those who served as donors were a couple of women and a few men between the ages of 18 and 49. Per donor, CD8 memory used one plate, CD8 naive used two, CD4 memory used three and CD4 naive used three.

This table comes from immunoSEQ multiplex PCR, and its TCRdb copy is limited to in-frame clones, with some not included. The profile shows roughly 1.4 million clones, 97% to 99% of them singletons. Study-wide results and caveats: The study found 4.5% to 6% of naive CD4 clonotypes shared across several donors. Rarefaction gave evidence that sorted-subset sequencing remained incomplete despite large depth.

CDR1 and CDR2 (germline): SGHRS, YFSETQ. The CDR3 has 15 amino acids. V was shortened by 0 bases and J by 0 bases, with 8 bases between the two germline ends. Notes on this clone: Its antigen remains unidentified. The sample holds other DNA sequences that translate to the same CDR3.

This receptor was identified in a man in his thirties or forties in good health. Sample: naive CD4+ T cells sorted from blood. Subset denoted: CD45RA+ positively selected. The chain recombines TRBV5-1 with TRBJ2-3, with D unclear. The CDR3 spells CASSLVAPSTDTQYF. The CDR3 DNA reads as TGCGCCAGCAGCTTGGTGGCACCGAGCACAGATACGCAGTATTTT.